One and the same sample provided the 18 T cell receptor beta chains below, sequenced in a study of cytomegalovirus exposure and HLA in healthy donors. Profiled with immunoSEQ multiplex PCR; TCRdb holds only in-frame clones, not every one. The sample records hundreds of thousands of clones, roughly 90% being singletons. Sequencing was done on a sample of PBMCs. The origin of the receptors is a man between 18 and 29 years old in good health and CMV-seropositive.

V is TRBV27 and J is TRBJ2-7; 8 nucleotides line up with TRBD1. The CDR3 extends over 13 amino acids. Germline V lookup: CDR1 MNHEY, CDR2 SMNVEV (reference sequence). V was clipped by 3 bases and J by 5 bases; unmatched bases: 3. The DNA of the CDR3 is TGTGCCAGCAGTTTGCGGACAGGGAACGAGCAGTACTTC. This sequence encodes CASSLRTGNEQYF.

V is TRBV6-1 and J is TRBJ2-7; D remains ambiguous. From germline, CDR1 is MNHNS and CDR2 SASEGT. V lost 8 bases, J lost 4 bases, and 21 bases lay in between. The CDR3 is made up of 15 amino acids. The CDR3 DNA reads as TGTGCCAGCCGACCCCATCCCGACACCCTTTACGAGCAGTACTTC. Residues: CASRPHPDTLYEQYF.

The chain is built from TRBV15 and TRBJ2-1, with TRBD1 as a possible D gene (5 bases). V was pared by 5 bases and J by 0 bases, with 11 bases between. Germline V CDR1 and CDR2: LNHNV, YYDKDF (reference sequence). The CDR3 covers 15 residues. For the CDR3, the DNA is TGTGCCACCAGCGGCAGGGCTAGCTCCTACAATGAGCAGTTCTTC. Its protein is CATSGRASSYNEQFF.

The chain couples TRBV2 to TRBJ2-2, with D possibly matching TRBD1 (6 bases). V was trimmed by 4 bases and J by 7 bases, leaving 22 bases between them. Germline loops: CDR1 SNHLY, CDR2 FYNNEI. This CDR3 is built from 17 residues. In nucleotides, the CDR3 is TGTGCCAGCAGTGTTAAATTGTTAGGGACAACGGGCGGGGAGCTGTTTTTT. Its translation is CASSVKLLGTTGGELFF.

This rearrangement joins TRBV5-1 to TRBJ2-7, with a possible D match to TRBD2 (6 bases). V lost 10 bases and J 0 bases, leaving 8 bases between the germline ends. This CDR3 region has 11 residues. Germline V CDR1 and CDR2: SGHRS, YFSETQ. The CDR3 sequence is CASSASYEQYF. Written as DNA, the CDR3 is TGCGCCTCTAGCGCCTCCTACGAGCAGTACTTC.

The V gene is TRBV2, the J gene TRBJ1-1, with TRBD1 matching over 12 bases. Germline V gene lookup returns CDR1 SNHLY and CDR2 FYNNEI. With V trimmed by 5 bases and J by 7 bases, 5 bases remained unmatched. The CDR3 consists of 14 residues. The CDR3 region is CASSSGQGASEAFF. Written as DNA, the CDR3 is TGTGCCAGCAGTTCGGGACAGGGGGCGAGTGAAGCTTTCTTT.

The chain employs TRBV30 and TRBJ2-1; 10 nucleotides align to TRBD2. The germline V gene has CDR1 GTSNPN and CDR2 SVGIG (reference sequence). The CDR3 spans 15 residues. With 2 bases clipped from V and 3 bases from J, the junction kept 4 bases outside the gene matches. Here the CDR3 DNA reads TGTGCCTGGAGTTTGACTAGCGGGTTCTACAATGAGCAGTTCTTC. Amino acid sequence: CAWSLTSGFYNEQFF. Supplemented by reference TRBV30 and TRBJ2-1, the full variable domain reads SQTIHQWPATLVQPVGSPLSLECTVEGTSNPNLYWYRQAAGRGLQLLFYSVGIGQISSEVPQNLSASRPQDRQFILSSKKLLLSDSGFYLCAWSLTSGFYNEQFFGPGTRLTVL.

The CDR3 loop is CASSPGQANYGYTF. The CDR3 region has the DNA TGTGCCAGCAGCCCCGGACAGGCTAACTATGGCTACACCTTC. The V gene is TRBV7-6, the J gene TRBJ1-2, with 7 bases identical to TRBD1. Germline loops: CDR1 SGHVS, CDR2 FNYEAQ. J lost 0 bases, V lost 5 bases, and 3 bases had no gene match. The CDR3 covers 14 residues.

J is TRBJ2-2 and V is TRBV5-1; TRBD1 is a possible D gene (6 bases). The CDR3 sequence is 15 residues long. V was clipped by 0 bases and J by 4 bases, with 10 bases between them. CDR1 is SGHRS, CDR2 YFSETQ, per germline. The CDR3 loop is CASSLAQGITGELFF. CDR3 sequence (DNA): TGCGCCAGCAGCTTGGCGCAGGGGATCACCGGGGAGCTGTTTTTT.

The rearrangement links TRBV30 to TRBJ2-7; 8 bases are shared with TRBD2. V lost 2 bases, J lost 0 bases, and 6 bases stayed unmatched. The CDR3 has 15 amino acids. Per the germline V gene, CDR1 is GTSNPN and CDR2 is SVGIG (reference sequence). CDR3 amino acids: CAWSSGLAASYEQYF. CDR3 sequence (DNA): TGTGCCTGGAGTTCTGGACTAGCCGCCTCCTACGAGCAGTACTTC. The entire variable domain, with the rest obtained from reference TRBV30 and TRBJ2-7, is as follows: SQTIHQWPATLVQPVGSPLSLECTVEGTSNPNLYWYRQAAGRGLQLLFYSVGIGQISSEVPQNLSASRPQDRQFILSSKKLLLSDSGFYLCAWSSGLAASYEQYFGPGTRLTVT.

This chain uses TRBV5-1 with TRBJ2-3; 12 bases map to TRBD2. Looked up from germline, CDR1 is SGHRS and CDR2 is YFSETQ. The CDR3 spans 15 residues. Trimming removed 3 bases from V and 7 bases from J; junction bases left unmatched: 6. The chain's CDR3 is CASSSLAGGPYTQYF. The CDR3 bases are TGCGCCAGCAGCTCTCTAGCGGGAGGGCCATATACGCAGTATTTT.

CDR3 sequence reads: CAWRNRGFMNTEAFF. CDR3 nucleotide sequence: TGTGCCTGGAGAAACAGGGGGTTCATGAACACTGAAGCTTTCTTT. The chain uses TRBV30 and TRBJ1-1; 8 bases line up with TRBD1. CDR1 GTSNPN and CDR2 SVGIG come from the germline V gene (reference sequence). The J segment lost 0 bases and the V segment lost 3 bases, leaving 6 bases of the junction unmatched. The CDR3 extends over 15 amino acids.

The chain recombines TRBV6-5 with TRBJ2-7; D call uncertain. V dropped 8 bases and J dropped 0 bases, with 11 bases sitting between them. Germline V CDR1 and CDR2: MNHEY, SVGAGI. The CDR3 totals 13 residues. The CDR3 is CASGPDNSYEQYF. DNA for the CDR3: TGTGCCAGCGGACCTGACAACTCCTACGAGCAGTACTTC.

In this sample, this clone turned up once. The chain couples TRBV5-4 to TRBJ2-6, with 10 bases identical to TRBD1. The V and J ends lost 4 bases and 0 bases, in that order; junction bases with no gene match: 7. The germline V gene encodes CDR1 SGHNT and CDR2 YYREEE (reference sequence). CDR3 length equals 18 residues. This CDR3 reads CASSGGTGALSGANVLTF. DNA for the CDR3: TGTGCCAGCAGCGGGGGGACAGGGGCTCTCTCTGGGGCCAACGTCCTGACTTTC. The full variable domain, rest sourced from reference TRBV5-4 and TRBJ2-6, is ETGVTQSPTHLIKTRGQQVTLRCSSQSGHNTVSWYQQALGQGPQFIFQYYREEENGRGNFPPRFSGLQFPNYSSELNVNALELDDSALYLCASSGGTGALSGANVLTFGAGSRLTVL.

The chain is built from TRBV27 and TRBJ1-5; weak D call: TRBD1 (6 bases). Between the trimmed V and J ends, which lost 3 bases and 1 base, there was a span of 13 bases. The V gene's germline CDR1 is MNHEY and CDR2 SMNVEV (reference sequence). The length of the CDR3 is 16 residues. CDR3 residues: CASSFRGARSNQPQHF. As DNA, the CDR3 is TGTGCCAGCAGTTTTAGGGGGGCGAGGAGCAATCAGCCCCAGCATTTT.

This sequence joins TRBV7-2 and TRBJ1-2; D ambiguous. CDR3 size: 15 residues. CDR1 is SGHTA and CDR2 is FQGNSA in the germline V gene. V was shortened by 1 base and J by 1 base, with 10 bases between the two germline ends. CDR3 sequence: CASSLGHEINYGYTF. The DNA for the CDR3 is TGTGCCAGCAGCTTAGGGCACGAGATTAACTATGGCTACACCTTC.

The chain joins TRBV2 to TRBJ2-4; D ambiguous. The germline V gene encodes CDR1 SNHLY and CDR2 FYNNEI. Trimming stripped 3 bases from V and 1 base from J, with 13 bases between. This CDR3 spans 16 amino acids. The CDR3 is CASSESPAGAKNIQYF. As DNA, the CDR3 is TGTGCCAGCAGTGAGAGCCCCGCAGGTGCCAAAAACATTCAGTACTTC.

The chain is built from TRBV27 and TRBJ1-3; D is undetermined. Germline V lookup: CDR1 MNHEY, CDR2 SMNVEV (reference sequence). V was shortened by 3 bases and J by 0 bases, with 6 bases between the two germline ends. The CDR3 is made up of 14 amino acids. The CDR3 bases are TGTGCCAGCAGTTTCGCGAGCTCTGGAAACACCATATATTTT. Translated, it gives CASSFASSGNTIYF.